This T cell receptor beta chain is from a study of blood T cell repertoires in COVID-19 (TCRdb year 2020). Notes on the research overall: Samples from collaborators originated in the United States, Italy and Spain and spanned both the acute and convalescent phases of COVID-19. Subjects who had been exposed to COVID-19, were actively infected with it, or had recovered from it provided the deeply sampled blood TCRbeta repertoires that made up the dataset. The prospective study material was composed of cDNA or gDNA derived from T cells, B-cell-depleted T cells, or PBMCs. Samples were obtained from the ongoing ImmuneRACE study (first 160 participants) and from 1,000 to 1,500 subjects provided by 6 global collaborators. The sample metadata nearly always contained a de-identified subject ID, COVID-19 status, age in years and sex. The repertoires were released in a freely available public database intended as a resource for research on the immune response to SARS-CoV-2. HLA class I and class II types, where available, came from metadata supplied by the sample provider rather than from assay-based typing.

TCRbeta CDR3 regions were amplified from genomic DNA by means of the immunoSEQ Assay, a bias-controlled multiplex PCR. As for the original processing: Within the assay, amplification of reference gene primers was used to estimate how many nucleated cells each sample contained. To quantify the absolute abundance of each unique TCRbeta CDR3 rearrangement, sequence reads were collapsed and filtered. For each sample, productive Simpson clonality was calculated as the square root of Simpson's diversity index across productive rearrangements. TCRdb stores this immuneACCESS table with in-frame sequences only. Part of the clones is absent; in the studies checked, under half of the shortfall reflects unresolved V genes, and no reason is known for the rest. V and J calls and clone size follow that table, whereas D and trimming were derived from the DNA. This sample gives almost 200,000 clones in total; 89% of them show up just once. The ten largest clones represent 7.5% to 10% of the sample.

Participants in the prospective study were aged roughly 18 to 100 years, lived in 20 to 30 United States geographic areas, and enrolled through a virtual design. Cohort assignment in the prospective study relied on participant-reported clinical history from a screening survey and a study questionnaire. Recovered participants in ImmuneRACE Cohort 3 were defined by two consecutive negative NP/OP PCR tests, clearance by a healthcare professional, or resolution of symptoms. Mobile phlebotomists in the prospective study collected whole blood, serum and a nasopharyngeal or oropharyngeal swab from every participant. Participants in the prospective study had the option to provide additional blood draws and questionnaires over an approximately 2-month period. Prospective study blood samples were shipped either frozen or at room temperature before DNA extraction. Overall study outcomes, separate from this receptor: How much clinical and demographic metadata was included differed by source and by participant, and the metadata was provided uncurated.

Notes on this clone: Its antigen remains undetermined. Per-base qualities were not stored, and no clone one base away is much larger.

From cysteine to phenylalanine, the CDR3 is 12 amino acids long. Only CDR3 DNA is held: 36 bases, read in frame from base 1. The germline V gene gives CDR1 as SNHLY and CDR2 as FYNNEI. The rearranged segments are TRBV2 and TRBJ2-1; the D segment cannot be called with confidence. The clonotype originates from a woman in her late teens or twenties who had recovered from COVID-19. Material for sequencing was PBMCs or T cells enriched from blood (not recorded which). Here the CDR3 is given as CAAAISYNEQFF. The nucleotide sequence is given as TGTGCTGCGGCCATCTCCTACAATGAGCAGTTCTTC.